The rows below give T cell receptor beta chains drawn from one sample of a study of HIV-infected patients and healthy controls. MiXCR, run by TCRdb on the 5' RACE reads, gives a single entry per CDR3 protein. The sample records tens of thousands of distinct CDR3 sequences, around 16% being singletons. The sample taken for sequencing was CD4+ T cells from blood. The receptors stem from a human donor in good health. The conserved cysteine and the conserved F or W are not part of the CDR3 here. D genes are given only for firm matches.

TRBV6-2/TRBV6-3 TRBD2 ASSSHYPRTSGSEGAKNIQY
TRBV7-2 . ASSLEGPSHQETQY
TRBV5-5 . ASSFTSNEQF
TRBV7-2 TRBD1 ASSAGGANEKLF
TRBV5-1 TRBD1 ASSKNDRVETQY
TRBV12-3/TRBV12-4 . ASSKYRASYEQY
TRBV28 . ASSVLTGELF
TRBV7-2 . ASSLEIRQSRTF
TRBV4-1 TRBD1 ASSPQGAGEQY
TRBV5-6 . ASSYRVTNEKLF
TRBV28 . ASTDSTNYGYT
TRBV3-1 . ASSQDRRVFDANEKLF
TRBV6-2/TRBV6-3 TRBD2 ASSYPASGGREQF
TRBV12-3/TRBV12-4 . ASSFSAEETQY
TRBV7-9 . ASSPYREQETQY
TRBV7-8 . ASSLTQGTSPLH
TRBV7-2 TRBD1 ASSLGPGQTAYEQY
TRBV27 . ASSPRTGTEAF
TRBV7-9 TRBD1 ASSSGQPNSGNTIY
TRBV7-3 TRBD2 ASSLGSGGRTDTQY
TRBV6-6 . ASSLDGTNQPQH
TRBV12-3/TRBV12-4 . ASGGGRPLTDTQY
TRBV20-1 . SARPGTGELF
TRBV25-1 . ASSDRVGRGNEQF
TRBV5-5 . ASSFYNPGELF
TRBV5-1 . ASSKAVGGNTEAF
TRBV7-9 TRBD2 ASSLASGGANTGELF